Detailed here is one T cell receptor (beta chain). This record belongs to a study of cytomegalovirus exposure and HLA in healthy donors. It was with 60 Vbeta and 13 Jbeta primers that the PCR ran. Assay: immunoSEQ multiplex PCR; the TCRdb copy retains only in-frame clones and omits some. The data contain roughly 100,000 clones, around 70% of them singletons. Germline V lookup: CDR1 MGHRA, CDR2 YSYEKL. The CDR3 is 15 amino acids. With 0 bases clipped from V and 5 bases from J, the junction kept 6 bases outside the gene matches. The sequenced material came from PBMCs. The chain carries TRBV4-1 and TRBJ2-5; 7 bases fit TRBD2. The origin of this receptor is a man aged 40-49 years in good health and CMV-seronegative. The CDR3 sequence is CASSQDGRERETQYF. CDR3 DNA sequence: TGCGCCAGCAGCCAAGATGGGCGGGAGAGGGAGACCCAGTACTTC.